This T cell receptor (beta chain) was sequenced during a study of OX40 agonist ivuxolimab in advanced cancers. Overall study findings and caveats: The expanded peripheral T cells' antigen specificity was not determined.

As for this clone: Its matching antigen is unknown.

The data were produced by immunoSEQ multiplex PCR, yet TCRdb's version contains in-frame clones alone and is incomplete. The table lists 45,000 to 65,000 clones, around nine tenths of them singletons. Sequencing was performed on CD4+ or CD8+ T cells sorted from blood, taken in a trial of the OX40 agonist ivuxolimab. This receptor was obtained from an adult with an advanced solid tumor such as melanoma, head and neck, liver or kidney cancer.

Written as DNA, the CDR3 is TGTGCCAGCAGTGAAGTCCCGGGACAGTTATATGGCTACACCTTC. Translating it yields CASSEVPGQLYGYTF. V gene TRBV6-1 combines with J gene TRBJ1-2; 7 bases are a match to TRBD1. V gave up 1 base and J gave up 5 bases; unmatched junction bases: 7. There are 15 residues in the CDR3. Germline values: CDR1 MNHNS, CDR2 SASEGT.